These 21 T cell receptor beta chains share one sample of origin, sequenced in a study of CD4 T cell repertoires in COVID-19. These memory T cells were uncultured and sequenced directly after ex vivo isolation. Generated by immunoSEQ multiplex PCR, the TCRdb table keeps only in-frame clones and is missing some. Of about 24,000 clones listed, approximately 93% are singletons. Sequencing was performed on circulating follicular helper CD4+ T cells (cTfh) from blood, taken before the COVID-19 pandemic. Every receptor here comes from a human donor who had COVID-19.

The chain uses TRBV5-1 and TRBJ1-2, with TRBD1 identical over 7 bases. This CDR3 contains 15 residues. Germline CDR1 SGHRS, CDR2 YFSETQ. The V gene end was trimmed by 0 bases and the J gene end by 7 bases; junction bases not matched to a gene: 9. CDR3 sequence reads: CASSLASGGSLGYTF. DNA of the CDR3: TGCGCCAGCAGCTTGGCGTCAGGGGGGAGCCTTGGCTACACCTTC.

The genes are TRBV7-9 and TRBJ1-1; tentatively, D is TRBD1 (5 bases). The germline V and J ends were trimmed by 6 bases and 6 bases, with 5 bases remaining between them. The CDR3 is 10 amino acids. The germline gives CDR1 SEHNR, CDR2 FQNEAQ (reference sequence). CDR3 sequence reads: CASRGAEAFF. The CDR3 nucleotides are TGTGCCAGCAGAGGGGCTGAAGCTTTCTTT.

The chain combines TRBV6-6 with TRBJ2-3; tentatively, D is TRBD1 (6 bases). V was shortened by 6 bases and J by 8 bases, with 21 bases between the two germline ends. The germline gives CDR1 MNHNY, CDR2 SVGAGI (reference sequence). CDR3 length: 15 amino acids. Here the CDR3 DNA reads TGTGCCAGCAGCCTCCGGGACACAGGAACCCTTACGCAGTATTTT. The encoded protein is CASSLRDTGTLTQYF.

The V gene is TRBV11-2, the J gene TRBJ2-7; 10 nucleotides line up with TRBD1. Germline CDR1 and CDR2: SGHAT and FQNNGV. The V gene end was trimmed by 1 base and the J gene end by 5 bases; junction bases not matched to a gene: 8. The CDR3 is 16 residues long. For the CDR3, the DNA is TGTGCCAGCAGCTTAGTAACCGGGACAGGGGTCGACGAGCAGTACTTC. Translating it yields CASSLVTGTGVDEQYF. The variable domain in full, with the rest retrieved from reference TRBV11-2 and TRBJ2-7, is EAGVAQSPRYKIIEKRQSVAFWCNPISGHATLYWYQQILGQGPKLLIQFQNNGVVDDSQLPKDRFSAERLKGVDSTLKIQPAKLEDSAVYLCASSLVTGTGVDEQYFGPGTRLTVT.

The chain joins TRBV6-5 to TRBJ2-2, with TRBD1 identical over 9 bases. The CDR3 extends over 15 amino acids. The V gene end was trimmed by 5 bases and the J gene end by 4 bases; junction bases not matched to a gene: 5. Germline V CDR1 and CDR2: MNHEY, SVGAGI. The CDR3 is CASSGTGFITGELFF. CDR3 bases: TGTGCCAGCAGTGGGACAGGGTTCATCACCGGGGAGCTGTTTTTT.

The chain links TRBV7-9 to TRBJ2-3; 8 nucleotides line up with TRBD2. The trim removed 6 bases at V and 9 bases at J, leaving 5 bases unmatched. CDR1 and CDR2 (germline): SEHNR, FQNEAQ (reference sequence). The CDR3 consists of 12 residues. The CDR3 region has the DNA TGTGCCAGCAGTTCACTAGCGGTGACGCAGTATTTT. Amino acids: CASSSLAVTQYF.

The rearrangement uses TRBV20-1 and TRBJ1-2; no clear D. The V gene's germline CDR1 is DFQATT and CDR2 SNEGSKA (reference sequence). This CDR3 comprises 10 residues. V lost 6 bases, J lost 3 bases, and 5 bases lay in between. As DNA, the CDR3 is TGCAGTGCACGAGACTATGGCTACACCTTC. Translating it yields CSARDYGYTF.

This rearrangement joins TRBV14 to TRBJ1-2, with a tentative D call TRBD1 (6 bases). Deletions cut 5 bases from V and 5 bases from J, with 15 bases between. The CDR3 totals 14 residues. The germline V gene has CDR1 SGHDN and CDR2 FVKESK. The CDR3 DNA is TGTGCCAGCAGCTCCTACAGGGCCGGTTATGGCTACACCTTC. This encodes CASSSYRAGYGYTF.

This clone has a single count. The CDR3 DNA follows: TGTGCCAGCTTACAGGGGAGAGGGAACACTGAAGCTTTCTTT. Protein product: CASLQGRGNTEAFF. This rearrangement joins TRBV18 to TRBJ1-1, with 7 bases aligning to TRBD1. CDR1 is KGHSH, CDR2 LQKENI, per germline. The CDR3 sequence is 14 residues long. V was pared by 7 bases and J by 1 base, with 6 bases of the junction left unmatched.

The chain joins TRBV11-1 to TRBJ2-7, with TRBD1 matching 10 bases. Germline lookup yields CDR1 SGHAT and CDR2 FQDESV (reference sequence). J gave up 3 bases and V 5 bases, and 7 bases lay outside the gene matches. This CDR3 region has 15 residues. The CDR3 nucleotides are TGTGCCAGCAGCCATACCGGGACAGGGGTCTACGAGCAGTACTTC. This gives the protein CASSHTGTGVYEQYF.

This chain connects TRBV29-1 to TRBJ1-2, with 10 bases aligning to TRBD1. Germline CDR1 and CDR2: SQVTM and ANQGSEA. CDR3 length: 13 amino acids. The trim removed 7 bases at V and 8 bases at J, leaving 10 bases unmatched. CDR3 DNA: TGCAGCGAGGCCGGGGACAGGGGTAGAGGCTACACCTTC. Translating gives CSEAGDRGRGYTF.

V usage is TRBV7-9 and J usage is TRBJ2-7; D possibly corresponds to TRBD2 (5 bases). Trimming stripped 4 bases from V and 4 bases from J, with 23 bases between. This CDR3 is 17 amino acids long. The V gene's germline CDR1 is SEHNR and CDR2 FQNEAQ (reference sequence). The CDR3 reads CASSSSTNMTRGYEQYF. For the CDR3, the DNA is TGTGCCAGCAGCTCCTCAACAAACATGACACGGGGATACGAGCAGTACTTC.

The chain is built from TRBV7-2 and TRBJ1-5, with D maybe TRBD1 (6 bases). There are 14 residues in the CDR3. Germline V CDR1 and CDR2: SGHTA, FQGNSA. Trimming took off 4 bases at V and 3 bases at J, with 10 bases between the two ends. CDR3: CASSSTGSNQPQHF. CDR3 bases: TGTGCCAGCAGCTCGACAGGCTCCAATCAGCCCCAGCATTTT.

The J gene is TRBJ2-5, the V gene TRBV5-3; 8 bases align to TRBD2. TRBV5-3 is an ORF for which the function is uncertain. With 1 base clipped from V and 1 base from J, the junction kept 9 bases outside the gene matches. The CDR3 consists of 17 residues. CDR3 loop: CARSLLDCGGTQETQYF. CDR3 in DNA: TGTGCCAGAAGCTTGTTGGATTGCGGGGGGACCCAAGAGACCCAGTACTTC.

The V and J genes are TRBV7-2 and TRBJ2-6, with TRBD2 as a possible D gene (5 bases). The CDR3 spans 15 residues. V was trimmed by 5 bases and J by 0 bases, leaving 8 bases between them. CDR1 is SGHTA and CDR2 is FQGNSA in the germline V gene. The CDR3 loop is CASSQRGSGANVLTF. In DNA, the CDR3 is TGTGCCAGCAGCCAACGGGGCTCTGGGGCCAACGTCCTGACTTTC.

This chain links TRBV20-1 with TRBJ2-1; no definite D call. The V end was cut by 6 bases, the J end by 9 bases, with 12 bases between. The germline CDR1 and CDR2 sequences are DFQATT and SNEGSKA (reference sequence). The CDR3 is made up of 11 amino acids. The CDR3 sequence: CSARPGSEQFF. The CDR3 nucleotides are TGCAGTGCCAGGCCAGGATCTGAGCAGTTCTTC.

The V gene is TRBV7-2, the J gene TRBJ1-1; D not certain. Germline V gives CDR1 SGHTA, CDR2 FQGNSA. This CDR3 region has 13 residues. V was clipped by 3 bases and J by 1 base, with 6 bases between them. CDR3: CASSLQKNTEAFF. CDR3 coding DNA: TGTGCCAGCAGCTTGCAGAAGAACACTGAAGCTTTCTTT.

The gene calls are TRBV2 and TRBJ2-3; TRBD1 agrees at 9 bases. The length of the CDR3 is 14 residues. The V gene's germline CDR1 is SNHLY and CDR2 FYNNEI. Losses at the gene ends were 7 bases for V and 6 bases for J; bases not matched to a gene: 8. The CDR3: CASNRQGGVDTQYF. The CDR3 DNA reads TGTGCCAGCAACCGACAGGGGGGAGTGGATACGCAGTATTTT.

V usage is TRBV2 and J usage is TRBJ1-2; 7 bases align to TRBD1. V lost 1 base and J lost 7; bases outside the gene matches: 6. This CDR3 contains 14 residues. CDR1 and CDR2 from the germline V gene are SNHLY and FYNNEI. The CDR3 loop reads CASSEVRQGGGYTF. CDR3 in DNA: TGTGCCAGCAGTGAAGTTAGACAGGGTGGTGGCTACACCTTC. The entire variable domain, with the rest obtained from reference TRBV2 and TRBJ1-2, is as follows: EPEVTQTPSHQVTQMGQEVILRCVPISNHLYFYWYRQILGQKVEFLVSFYNNEISEKSEIFDDQFSVERPDGSNFTLKIRSTKLEDSAMYFCASSEVRQGGGYTFGSGTRLTVV.

The rearrangement uses TRBV19 and TRBJ1-3; the D is unclear. V was trimmed by 6 bases and J by 0 bases, leaving 15 bases between them. Germline V gene sequence: CDR1 LNHDA, CDR2 SQIVND (reference sequence). This CDR3 spans 16 amino acids. The CDR3 protein is CASSPQSRGSGNTIYF. For the CDR3, the DNA is TGTGCCAGTAGCCCCCAGAGTCGGGGCTCTGGAAACACCATATATTTT.

J is TRBJ2-3 and V is TRBV18; 7 nucleotides agree with TRBD2. Germline CDR1 reads KGHSH; CDR2 reads LQKENI. This CDR3 region has 16 residues. With 0 bases clipped from V and 0 bases from J, the junction kept 3 bases outside the gene matches. In DNA form, the CDR3 reads TGTGCCAGCTCACCACCCCTAGCGGCTAGCACAGATACGCAGTATTTT. This codes for CASSPPLAASTDTQYF.